This T cell receptor beta chain was profiled in a study of shared clonotypes between healthy human individuals. As for the study in general: The study used three CD4 naive, three CD4 memory, two CD8 naive and one CD8 memory plate per donor.

This CDR3 region has 15 residues. V gave up 3 bases and J gave up 6 bases, with 16 bases separating them. Germline loops: CDR1 MDHEN, CDR2 SYDVKM. Approximately 210 ng DNA, 30,000 or so T cell genomes, went into each sorted-subset replicate PCR. The data were produced by immunoSEQ multiplex PCR, yet TCRdb's version contains in-frame clones alone and is incomplete. The sample lists roughly 1,800,000 clones; approximately 95% were seen once. Naive CD8 cells, CD45RO-negative and positively selected for CCR7, excluded terminally differentiated effector memory CD45RA+ cells. On this clone itself: What it binds is not known.

Study-wide results and limits: Naive CD4 clonotype sharing across a handful of donors was around 5.5%. Clonotypes not shared had lower generation probabilities than those common to all four donors.

Sequences were obtained from naive CD8+ T cells sorted from blood. V is TRBV28 and J is TRBJ2-3, with D unresolved. The receptor was isolated from a man younger than 30 in good health. CDR3 nucleotides: TGTGCCAGCAGTTTGGGCGCTGGGGATCTTGATACGCAGTATTTT. Translation: CASSLGAGDLDTQYF.